The T cell receptor beta chain described here comes from a study of cytomegalovirus exposure and HLA in healthy donors (dated by TCRdb to the late 2010s). For context, the study as a whole: According to a later analysis, one platform produced both the roughly 120 validation repertoires and the 720 or so repertoires of the first cohort. The study aimed to test whether cataloging public T cell receptors could reveal signatures of past pathogen exposure. Along with the approximately 620-subject first cohort, a separate validation cohort of 120 different subjects was used. To predict cytomegalovirus infection status, the study brought together high-throughput TCR immunosequencing, statistical association of individual TCRs with disease status, and machine learning. What the work shows at the level of the full study, not this receptor alone: A total of some 180 TCR beta chains were listed by the study as associated with cytomegalovirus. A few of the identified cytomegalovirus-associated TCR beta chains were confirmed in vitro to be specific for cytomegalovirus antigens. In both the original and validation cohorts, the classifier was reported to diagnose cytomegalovirus status with high specificity and sensitivity. According to the authors, the approach could potentially be generalized to other disease states and immunological phenotypes. A later analysis had no HLA typing for the validation cohort, so co-occurrence there was scored across all 130 or so repertoires. Subsequent analysis determined that TCRs grouped into clusters in the first cohort also showed a tendency toward co-occurrence across the roughly 120 validation repertoires, and 94% of cluster scores exceeded 0. While some public TCRs were present in many individuals, most TCR sequences turned up only very rarely across donors.

From the cysteine up to the phenylalanine, the CDR3 has a length of 15 residues. Just the 45-base CDR3 DNA is kept, in frame starting at base 1. The germline ends are 9 bases apart after V is trimmed by 2 bases and J by 0 bases. Regarding this clone: Its antigen is unknown. No quality values exist for individual bases; no much larger clone is one base distant.

The donors were included in the validation cohort of roughly 120 subjects, a group kept apart from the roughly 610-subject first cohort. The protocol used for the library was the immunoSEQ multiplex PCR assay. Per the source publication's procedure: A statistical classification framework was built for diagnosing cytomegalovirus status from the catalog of TCR beta chain sequences. TCRdb re-hosts the immuneACCESS table, in-frame sequences only. Its copies lack some clones; in the studies checked, an unresolved V gene accounts for under half of them, and the cause for the rest is not known. The V and J calls and clone size come from that table; D and trimming were worked out from the DNA. This sample lists 150,000 to 200,000 clones; 86% were detected once. The ten largest clones represent more than 1.2% of the sample.

The material sequenced was PBMCs. The TCR comes from a woman younger than 35 in good health and CMV-seronegative. The chain couples TRBV23-1 to TRBJ2-3, with the D gene not confidently named. TRBV23-1 is an open reading frame, and its role is uncertain. The CDR3 protein: CASSQRDTSTDTQYF. The nucleotide sequence reads TGCGCCAGCAGTCAAAGAGATACTAGCACAGATACGCAGTATTTT.